This entry lists 18 T cell receptor beta chains sequenced from one sample in a study of T cell responses to AZD1222 COVID-19 vaccine. Method: immunoSEQ multiplex PCR; TCRdb's copy keeps in-frame clones and lacks some. The sample contains 90,000 to 95,000 clones, under 90% of which appear only once. Specimen: peripheral blood, collected on day 0 of AZD1222 vaccination. The receptors here all came from an adult in good health.

This clone was counted between two and nine times. The rearrangement uses TRBV18 and TRBJ1-4; D gene ambiguous. Germline-derived CDR1 and CDR2 are KGHSH and LQKENI. This CDR3 contains 17 residues. Between the trimmed V and J ends, which lost 4 bases and 0 bases, there was a span of 15 bases. CDR3 DNA: TGTGCCAGCTCACTGTCCAGTCCCGGTGCAACTAATGAAAAACTGTTTTTT. Its translation is CASSLSSPGATNEKLFF. The full variable domain, with the rest looked up from reference TRBV18 and TRBJ1-4, is NAGVMQNPRHLVRRRGQEARLRCSPMKGHSHVYWYRQLPEEGLKFMVYLQKENIIDESGMPKERFSAEFPKEGPSILRIQQVVRGDSAAYFCASSLSSPGATNEKLFFGSGTQLSVL.

This chain links TRBV19 with TRBJ1-2; unclear D gene. Trimming took 2 bases from V and 0 from J, leaving 4 bases between them. Germline V CDR1 and CDR2: LNHDA, SQIVND (reference sequence). This CDR3 contains 13 residues. CDR3 in amino acids: CASSIQANYGYTF. The CDR3 DNA sequence: TGTGCCAGTAGTATACAGGCTAACTATGGCTACACCTTC.

This rearrangement joins TRBV6-5 to TRBJ1-4, with TRBD1 as a possible D gene (5 bases). This CDR3 is 14 amino acids long. Germline V gene data show CDR1 as MNHEY and CDR2 as SVGAGI. Deletions cut 8 bases from V and 8 bases from J, with 18 bases between. CDR3 DNA: TGTGCCAGCGGCCCCAGGGACCCGGAAGAAAAACTGTTTTTT. It encodes CASGPRDPEEKLFF.

This rearrangement joins TRBV30 to TRBJ1-1; D is perhaps TRBD1 (5 bases). Germline loops: CDR1 GTSNPN, CDR2 SVGIG (reference sequence). The CDR3 sequence is 13 residues long. Trimming took off 0 bases at V and 6 bases at J, with 11 bases between the two ends. DNA for the CDR3: TGTGCCTGGAGTGTCCGGGGGTTGTCTGAAGCTTTCTTT. This gives the protein CAWSVRGLSEAFF.

CDR3 sequence (DNA): TGTGCCAGCAGCCCCTTTGGGGGCGAGCAGTACTTC. It encodes CASSPFGGEQYF. The genes are TRBV7-9 and TRBJ2-5; the D gene could be TRBD1 or TRBD2 (5 bases each). Judging by the DNA end, TRBJ2-7 fits better; the J call may be wrong. The CDR3 runs to 12 residues. The germline V gene has CDR1 SEHNR and CDR2 FQNEAQ (reference sequence).

On this clone: The identical CDR3 is also encoded by other nucleotide sequences in the sample. The V and J genes are TRBV5-1 and TRBJ2-5; TRBD2 agrees at 10 bases. With V trimmed by 2 bases and J by 4 bases, 8 bases remained unmatched. CDR1 SGHRS and CDR2 YFSETQ come from the germline V gene. The CDR3 contains 16 residues. This chain's CDR3 is CASSFGASGRGETQYF. The CDR3 nucleotides are TGCGCCAGCAGCTTTGGGGCTAGCGGGAGAGGAGAGACCCAGTACTTC.

The rearrangement links TRBV3-1 (or the pseudogene TRBV3-2) to TRBJ2-6; unclear D gene. V was shortened by 6 bases and J by 0 bases, with 9 bases between the two germline ends. The CDR3 loop spans 15 amino acids. CDR1 LGHDT and CDR2 YNNKEL come from the germline V gene (reference sequence). The CDR3 here is CASSLGPSGANVLTF. The CDR3 bases are TGTGCCAGCAGTCTAGGTCCCTCTGGGGCCAACGTCCTGACTTTC.

V and J are TRBV29-1 and TRBJ1-1; 8 bases align to TRBD1. Germline-derived CDR1 and CDR2 are SQVTM and ANQGSEA. After removal of 6 bases from V and 0 bases from J, the junction contained 9 bases not matched to a gene. The CDR3 has 15 residues. CDR3 residues: CSVSGTGDMNTEAFF. The CDR3 DNA sequence: TGCAGCGTATCAGGGACAGGAGACATGAACACTGAAGCTTTCTTT.

In nucleotides, the CDR3 is TGTGCCAGCAGCCATGGGCGGGGGGGCGTTCAGCCCCAGCATTTT. It encodes CASSHGRGGVQPQHF. The V call is TRBV3-1 (or the pseudogene TRBV3-2), the J call TRBJ1-5; D perhaps matches TRBD1 (6 bases). The V gene lost 3 bases and the J gene lost 6 bases, with 15 bases spanning the gap. This CDR3 contains 15 residues. From germline, CDR1 is LGHDT and CDR2 YNNKEL (reference sequence).

This clone has at least ten counts. The chain is built from TRBV7-6 and TRBJ2-3; 10 bases are shared with TRBD2. Germline V gene data show CDR1 as SGHVS and CDR2 as FNYEAQ. Losses at the gene ends were 1 base for V and 6 bases for J; bases not matched to a gene: 7. The CDR3 consists of 16 residues. The CDR3 DNA follows: TGTGCCAGCAGCTTAGACAGCGGGAGGGCTCGGGATACGCAGTATTTT. This encodes CASSLDSGRARDTQYF. The full variable domain, with the rest looked up from reference TRBV7-6 and TRBJ2-3, is GAGVSQSPRYKVTKRGQDVALRCDPISGHVSLYWYRQALGQGPEFLTYFNYEAQQDKSGLPNDRFSAERPEGSISTLTIQRTEQRDSAMYRCASSLDSGRARDTQYFGPGTRLTVL.

The V and J genes are TRBV6-6 and TRBJ1-3; D perhaps matches TRBD1 (5 bases). Germline V lookup: CDR1 MNHNY, CDR2 SVGAGI (reference sequence). Trimming cost V 6 bases and J 0 bases, with 9 bases left between them. The CDR3 has 14 residues. CDR3 sequence reads: CASRRQISGNTIYF. Here the CDR3 DNA reads TGTGCCAGCAGAAGACAGATCTCTGGAAACACCATATATTTT.

V usage is TRBV5-8 and J usage is TRBJ2-7, with a tentative D call TRBD1 (6 bases). Trimming took 4 bases from V and 2 from J, leaving 19 bases between them. CDR1 and CDR2 from the germline V gene are SGHTS and YDEGEE. This CDR3 comprises 16 residues. DNA of the CDR3: TGTGCCAGCAGCCTACCACAGGGCAGTACCCCCTACGAGCAGTACTTC. This translates into CASSLPQGSTPYEQYF.

CDR3 in DNA: TGTGCCAGCAGTTTTGGAGAGGAAGAGACCCAGTACTTC. It yields the protein CASSFGEEETQYF. This chain connects TRBV27 to TRBJ2-5; D uncertain. CDR1 is MNHEY and CDR2 is SMNVEV in the germline V gene (reference sequence). V shed 3 bases and J shed 3 bases, with 8 bases lying between them. CDR3 length equals 13 residues.

The V and J genes are TRBV6-5 and TRBJ1-3, with 7 bases that match TRBD1. The V gene's germline CDR1 is MNHEY and CDR2 SVGAGI. The length of the CDR3 is 14 residues. J gave up 0 bases and V 5 bases, and 1 base lay outside the gene matches. The CDR3 is CASSRDSSGNTIYF. CDR3 nucleotides: TGTGCCAGCAGTCGGGACAGCTCTGGAAACACCATATATTTT.

This chain uses TRBV7-9 with TRBJ2-3, with D perhaps TRBD2 (6 bases). Germline loops: CDR1 SEHNR, CDR2 FQNEAQ (reference sequence). V gave up 4 bases and J gave up 6 bases, with 11 bases separating them. This CDR3 spans 13 amino acids. The CDR3 nucleotides read TGTGCCAGCAGCTACCTTAGCGGCGATACGCAGTATTTT. Protein product: CASSYLSGDTQYF. Drawing the rest from reference TRBV7-9 and TRBJ2-3, the complete variable domain is DTGVSQNPRHKITKRGQNVTFRCDPISEHNRLYWYRQTLGQGPEFLTYFQNEAQLEKSRLLSDRFSAERPKGSFSTLEIQRTEQGDSAMYLCASSYLSGDTQYFGPGTRLTVL.

About this clone itself: An end of the junction differs from the germline gene, which may be a read error. The V gene is TRBV2, the J gene TRBJ1-4; possibly TRBD1 for D (5 bases). There are 14 residues in the CDR3. The germline V gene encodes CDR1 SNHLY and CDR2 FYNNEI. The CDR3, as DNA: TGTGCCAGCAGGGAAGGGGATGCTAATGAAAAACTGTTTTTT. This translates into CASREGDANEKLFF.

J is TRBJ2-7 and V is TRBV11-3, with 8 positions matching TRBD1. The length of the CDR3 is 15 residues. The germline CDR1 and CDR2 sequences are SGHNT and YENEEA. Trimming took 5 bases from V and 6 from J; bases not matched to a gene: 12. CDR3 in amino acids: CASSLSGTGFVEQYF. CDR3 nucleotides: TGTGCCAGCAGCCTCTCCGGGACAGGCTTTGTCGAGCAGTACTTC.

V and J are TRBV3-1 (or the pseudogene TRBV3-2) and TRBJ2-7; D is ambiguous. This CDR3 contains 12 residues. With 2 bases removed from V and 3 bases from J, the gap between germline ends came to 5 bases. The germline V gene has CDR1 LGHDT and CDR2 YNNKEL (reference sequence). CDR3 protein: CASSQNIYEQYF. Written as DNA, the CDR3 is TGTGCCAGCAGCCAAAACATCTACGAGCAGTACTTC.